A selection of T cell receptor beta chains follows, all from one sample in a study of blood T cell repertoires in COVID-19. Assay: immunoSEQ multiplex PCR; the TCRdb copy retains only in-frame clones and omits some. The table lists around 250,000 clones, roughly 83% of them singletons, with 3.5% to 5.5% in the top ten. The sample consisted of peripheral blood. These receptors originate from a man aged 60 to 69 who had recovered from COVID-19. Each CDR3 is given with its conserved first and last residue. Clone sizes are given selectively: once, few, many, or a class where the clone is expanded.

V	size	J	CDR3
TRBV2	-	TRBJ2-3	CASDLQGPDTQYF
TRBV3-1/TRBV3-2	-	TRBJ2-7	CASSQLAYEQYF
TRBV7-2	-	TRBJ1-2	CASSLVGIMSGYTF
TRBV19	-	TRBJ2-5	CASSAQRGPETQYF
TRBV19	-	TRBJ1-2	CATSVGQYPNYGYTF
TRBV30	few	TRBJ1-5	CAWSRKPGGGNQPQHF
TRBV6-5	-	TRBJ1-2	CASGRRDGYTF
TRBV5-4	-	TRBJ2-3	CASSSGQGTDTQYF
TRBV29-1	-	TRBJ1-1	CSVTRVNTEAFF
TRBV6-5	-	TRBJ1-1	CASSRGPNTEAFF
TRBV3-1/TRBV3-2	-	TRBJ2-7	CASSPRTSGSYEQYF
TRBV7-2	-	TRBJ2-7	CASSVADYEQYF
TRBV15	-	TRBJ2-7	CATSRGRGGPSYEQYF
TRBV10-1	-	TRBJ2-7	CASSDRTSGIWEQYF
TRBV6-2/TRBV6-3	-	TRBJ2-3	CASSSHGGATDTQYF
TRBV10-2	-	TRBJ1-6	CASTGGTGGDSPLHF
TRBV7-9	few	TRBJ2-7	CASSHPWRPYSYEQYF
TRBV7-2	-	TRBJ2-3	CASSLELGTDTQYF
TRBV6-5	-	TRBJ1-2	CASSYVGSPNYGYTF
TRBV30	-	TRBJ2-3	CAWSGGSTDTQYF
TRBV3-1/TRBV3-2	-	TRBJ2-6	CATGAGAGANVLTF
TRBV6-6	-	TRBJ2-1	CASRRLAGGDNNEQFF
TRBV28	-	TRBJ1-5	CASSSEPQHF
TRBV7-9	-	TRBJ1-1	CASRSPARQGKTEAFF
TRBV5-1	few	TRBJ2-5	CASSPRSGGAVETQYF
TRBV7-2	-	TRBJ2-7	CASSLQGGGFYEQYF
TRBV24-1	-	TRBJ2-3	CATSDTVWTGGPDTQYF
TRBV5-4	-	TRBJ1-4	CASSMRQGDEKLFF
TRBV5-1	-	TRBJ2-1	CASSLTSGGTYNEQFF
TRBV9	few	TRBJ1-6	CASSPMTVGSPLHF
TRBV7-8	-	TRBJ2-7	CASSIRDRGEQYF
TRBV19	-	TRBJ2-3	CASSVASGNTDTQYF
TRBV6-6	once	TRBJ2-1	CASSSGSYNEQFF
TRBV11-2	-	TRBJ2-7	CASSLEGTGTYEQYF
TRBV5-6	-	TRBJ2-7	CASSLSGTSSYEQYF
TRBV18	-	TRBJ1-5	CASSPPGSQPQHF
TRBV7-9	-	TRBJ1-4	CASSLSGGSEKLFF
TRBV7-3	-	TRBJ2-7	CASSPTGLAGGPSYEQYF
TRBV2	-	TRBJ2-1	CASSDQAELSEQFF
TRBV18	-	TRBJ1-3	CASSPRSGFSGNTIYF
TRBV9	once	TRBJ1-6	CASSEGQLHLSPLHF